Below are 12 T cell receptor beta chains sequenced from a single sample in a study of cytomegalovirus exposure and HLA in healthy donors. Primers: 60 Vbeta forward and 13 Jbeta reverse. Using immunoSEQ multiplex PCR, the repertoire was profiled, and TCRdb retains in-frame clones only, with some absent. The data contain approximately 150,000 clones, approximately 70% of them singletons. Source material: PBMCs. Source of these receptors: a woman in her sixties in good health and CMV-seronegative.

The chain uses TRBV11-1 and TRBJ2-1; TRBD1 matches 7 bases. The trim removed 4 bases at V and 1 base at J, leaving 16 bases unmatched. From germline, CDR1 is SGHAT and CDR2 FQDESV (reference sequence). This CDR3 has 19 amino acids. As DNA, the CDR3 is TGTGCCAGCAGCTCGCCAAGCACGGGACAGACGGGGTCCTACAATGAGCAGTTCTTC. Encoded protein: CASSSPSTGQTGSYNEQFF.

This sequence joins TRBV28 and TRBJ2-7; the match to TRBD1 covers 11 bases. The CDR3 consists of 15 residues. The V gene's germline CDR1 is MDHEN and CDR2 SYDVKM. Losses at the gene ends were 5 bases for V and 1 base for J; bases not matched to a gene: 4. The CDR3: CASSPGTGGSYEQYF. The DNA for the CDR3 is TGTGCCAGCAGTCCCGGGACAGGGGGTTCCTACGAGCAGTACTTC. Based on the CDR3 plus reference TRBV28 and TRBJ2-7, the full variable domain is DVKVTQSSRYLVKRTGEKVFLECVQDMDHENMFWYRQDPGLGLRLIYFSYDVKMKEKGDIPEGYSVSREKKERFSLILESASTNQTSMYLCASSPGTGGSYEQYFGPGTRLTVT.

This clone was seen a handful of times. This chain uses TRBV7-9 with TRBJ1-6; 8 nucleotides align to TRBD1. J gave up 8 bases and V 5 bases, and 17 bases lay outside the gene matches. This CDR3 is built from 18 residues. Germline assignment: CDR1 SEHNR and CDR2 FQNEAQ (reference sequence). This CDR3 reads CASSRLGGGTGVYSPLHF. CDR3 DNA sequence: TGTGCCAGCAGCCGCCTTGGAGGGGGGACAGGAGTATATTCACCCCTCCACTTT.

The chain links TRBV23-1 to TRBJ2-6; a possible D gene is TRBD2 (6 bases). TRBV23-1 is an open reading frame, and its role is uncertain. CDR3 length equals 20 residues. V was cut by 0 bases and J by 2 bases, with 20 bases left in between. For the CDR3, the DNA is TGCGCCAGCAGTCAATCGAAACACATCCTAGCGATTGCTGGGGCCAACGTCCTGACTTTC. It specifies CASSQSKHILAIAGANVLTF.

The chain is built from TRBV29-1 and TRBJ2-7; possible D gene TRBD1, 6 bases. The CDR3 is made up of 13 amino acids. Germline CDR1 is SQVTM and CDR2 is ANQGSEA. Trimming shortened V by 6 bases and J by 1 base, and 13 bases separated the two germline ends. The CDR3 bases are TGCAGCGTGGCGACAGGCCGTTCCTACGAGCAGTACTTC. Translation gives CSVATGRSYEQYF.

The table lists this clone with a few counts. The chain links TRBV6-6 to TRBJ1-1; 8 bases fit TRBD1. The CDR3 loop spans 15 amino acids. Germline V gives CDR1 MNHNY, CDR2 SVGAGI (reference sequence). J lost 2 bases, V lost 5 bases, and 7 bases had no gene match. The CDR3 region has the DNA TGTGCCAGCAGTACCCCCGGGACAGGAAACACTGAAGCTTTCTTT. This sequence encodes CASSTPGTGNTEAFF.

The chain carries TRBV7-9 and TRBJ1-2, with a tentative D call TRBD1 (5 bases). Trimming stripped 7 bases from V and 0 bases from J, with 15 bases between. Germline values: CDR1 SEHNR, CDR2 FQNEAQ (reference sequence). CDR3 length: 15 residues. For the CDR3, the DNA is TGTGCCAGCACCCCTCAGGGCTCCTCTAACTATGGCTACACCTTC. This gives the protein CASTPQGSSNYGYTF.

The chain uses TRBV7-2 and TRBJ1-2; 11 nucleotides align to TRBD1. Trimming took 4 bases from V and 6 from J; bases not matched to a gene: 7. The germline V gene has CDR1 SGHTA and CDR2 FQGNSA. CDR3 length: 15 amino acids. CDR3 residues: CASSSTGQGADGYTF. The CDR3 nucleotides are TGTGCCAGCAGCTCCACTGGACAGGGGGCAGATGGCTACACCTTC.

V usage is TRBV4-3 and J usage is TRBJ2-5, with 11 bases that match TRBD2. From germline, CDR1 is LGHNA and CDR2 YSLEER. The CDR3 covers 19 residues. After removal of 1 base from V and 4 bases from J, the junction contained 14 bases not matched to a gene. The DNA for the CDR3 is TGCGCCAGCAGCCAAGTATTAATCACTAGCGGGAGTCTGGGAGAGACCCAGTACTTC. Protein sequence: CASSQVLITSGSLGETQYF.

This clone showed up just a few times. The chain joins TRBV19 to TRBJ1-1; 9 bases are shared with TRBD1. This CDR3 spans 15 amino acids. From germline, CDR1 is LNHDA and CDR2 SQIVND (reference sequence). Trimming cost V 6 bases and J 1 base; bases outside gene matches: 6. The CDR3 nucleotides read TGTGCCAGTAGAAAACAGGGGGCTGGGAACACTGAAGCTTTCTTT. Protein product: CASRKQGAGNTEAFF.

The chain joins TRBV7-6 to TRBJ2-7; a possible D gene is TRBD1 (5 bases). V lost 3 bases and J lost 2, with 11 bases in between. CDR3 size: 14 residues. The germline gives CDR1 SGHVS, CDR2 FNYEAQ. CDR3 DNA: TGTGCCAGCAGCTTGGGGCAGGGAACCTACGAGCAGTACTTC. This translates into CASSLGQGTYEQYF. Full variable domain (remainder filled in from reference TRBV7-6 and TRBJ2-7): GAGVSQSPRYKVTKRGQDVALRCDPISGHVSLYWYRQALGQGPEFLTYFNYEAQQDKSGLPNDRFSAERPEGSISTLTIQRTEQRDSAMYRCASSLGQGTYEQYFGPGTRLTVT.

The chain uses TRBV7-2 and TRBJ2-5; D unclear. The CDR3 contains 13 residues. Deletions cut 3 bases from V and 3 bases from J, with 8 bases between. Germline V CDR1 and CDR2: SGHTA, FQGNSA. The CDR3 is CASSFAAKETQYF. CDR3 sequence (DNA): TGTGCCAGCAGCTTTGCGGCCAAAGAGACCCAGTACTTC.